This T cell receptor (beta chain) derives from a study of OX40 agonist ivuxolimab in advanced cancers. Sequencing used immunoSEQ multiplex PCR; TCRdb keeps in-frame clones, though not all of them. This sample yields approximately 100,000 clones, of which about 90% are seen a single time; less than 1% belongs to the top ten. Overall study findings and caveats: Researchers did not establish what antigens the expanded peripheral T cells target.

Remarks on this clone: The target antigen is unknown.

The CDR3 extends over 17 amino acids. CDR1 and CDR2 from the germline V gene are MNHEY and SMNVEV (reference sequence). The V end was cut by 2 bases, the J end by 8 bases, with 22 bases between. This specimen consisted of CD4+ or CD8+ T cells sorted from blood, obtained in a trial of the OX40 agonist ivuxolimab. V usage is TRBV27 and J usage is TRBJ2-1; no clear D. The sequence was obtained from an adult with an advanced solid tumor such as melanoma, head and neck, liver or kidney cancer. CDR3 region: CASSLRTTTPTNDEQFF. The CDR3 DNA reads TGTGCCAGCAGTTTAAGAACTACCACCCCAACAAATGATGAGCAGTTCTTC.